This T cell receptor beta chain was documented in a study of blood T cell repertoires in COVID-19. The table lists this clone with a few counts. CDR3 length: 14 amino acids. With 3 bases removed from V and 0 bases from J, the gap between germline ends came to 8 bases. Germline V gene lookup returns CDR1 WNHNN and CDR2 SYGVQD (reference sequence). Sequencing used immunoSEQ multiplex PCR; TCRdb keeps in-frame clones, though not all of them. The sample holds roughly 250,000 clones; about four fifths are singletons and the top ten take around 3.2%. The sequence was collected from a woman in her sixties or seventies with active or convalescent COVID-19. Sequenced: peripheral blood. This rearrangement joins TRBV10-1 to TRBJ1-1, with unresolved D. The CDR3 DNA follows: TGCGCCAGCAGTGAACCGGGAATGAACACTGAAGCTTTCTTT. It translates to CASSEPGMNTEAFF.